A single sample is the source of the 24 T cell receptor beta chains below, sequenced in a study of early stage breast cancer tumors. Profiling relied on immunoSEQ multiplex PCR, and the TCRdb table lists in-frame clones only, not all of them. This repertoire shows under 35,000 clones, 84% found once; its top ten account for about 10%. The sample was blood. The receptors derive from a person aged 45-60 years with breast cancer.

This clone was seen more than once but under ten times. The chain links TRBV9 to TRBJ1-6; D may be TRBD1 (6 bases). V gave up 0 bases and J gave up 7 bases, with 11 bases separating them. Germline V gene data show CDR1 as SGDLS and CDR2 as YYNGEE. The CDR3 is 15 amino acids. In nucleotides, the CDR3 is TGTGCCAGCAGCGTAGAGGACAGTAGCAATTCACCCCTCCACTTT. Amino acid sequence: CASSVEDSSNSPLHF.

The CDR3 spells CASSVQGTSGDEQYF. In nucleotides, the CDR3 is TGTGCCAGCAGCGTACAGGGGACTAGTGGGGACGAGCAGTACTTC. V gene TRBV9 combines with J gene TRBJ2-7; 8 positions match TRBD2. V dropped 1 base and J dropped 5; count of bases not matched to a gene: 8. Germline V gives CDR1 SGDLS, CDR2 YYNGEE. There are 15 residues in the CDR3.

V usage is TRBV6-5 and J usage is TRBJ2-4; D unresolved. The CDR3 runs to 16 residues. Germline CDR1 MNHEY, CDR2 SVGAGI. V lost 4 bases and J 0 bases, leaving 13 bases between the germline ends. The CDR3 reads CASSWRRSLAKNIQYF. The CDR3 nucleotides read TGTGCCAGCAGTTGGCGCAGATCCCTAGCCAAAAACATTCAGTACTTC.

The rearrangement joins TRBV5-4 to TRBJ1-4; D is ambiguous. V was trimmed by 0 bases and J by 4 bases, leaving 13 bases between them. The CDR3 length is 16 residues. The germline CDR1 and CDR2 sequences are SGHNT and YYREEE (reference sequence). CDR3 nucleotide sequence: TGTGCCAGCAGCTTGGGCGGACGCGGGAGTAATGAAAAACTGTTTTTT. This sequence encodes CASSLGGRGSNEKLFF. The complete variable domain, with remaining parts taken from reference TRBV5-4 and TRBJ1-4, reads ETGVTQSPTHLIKTRGQQVTLRCSSQSGHNTVSWYQQALGQGPQFIFQYYREEENGRGNFPPRFSGLQFPNYSSELNVNALELDDSALYLCASSLGGRGSNEKLFFGSGTQLSVL.

This chain joins TRBV14 and TRBJ2-7, with D possibly TRBD2 on 6 matching bases. V shed 6 bases and J shed 2 bases, with 11 bases lying between them. The CDR3 sequence is 13 residues long. The V gene's germline CDR1 is SGHDN and CDR2 FVKESK. The CDR3 nucleotides are TGTGCCAGCAGGCTGGGGGGTACCTACGAGCAGTACTTC. This gives the protein CASRLGGTYEQYF.

The V and J genes are TRBV7-3 and TRBJ2-3, with unresolved D. Per the germline V gene, CDR1 is SGHTA and CDR2 is FQGTGA. V was shortened by 6 bases and J by 6 bases, with 10 bases between the two germline ends. The CDR3 totals 12 residues. The chain's CDR3 is CASSQTGDTQYF. The CDR3 region has the DNA TGTGCCAGCAGTCAGACTGGGGATACGCAGTATTTT.

This clone was detected once. The chain employs TRBV5-1 and TRBJ2-7, with a possible D match to TRBD2 (5 bases). Germline lookup yields CDR1 SGHRS and CDR2 YFSETQ. The CDR3 consists of 17 residues. Trimming shortened V by 1 base and J by 4 bases, and 21 bases separated the two germline ends. The CDR3 DNA reads as TGCGCCAGCAGCTTGTCCGGGGTTCCAGCGTTCTTTTACGAGCAGTACTTC. Protein: CASSLSGVPAFFYEQYF.

The V and J genes are TRBV2 and TRBJ2-1; D possibly uses TRBD1 or TRBD2 (9 bases each). The CDR3 contains 20 residues. Germline V gene lookup returns CDR1 SNHLY and CDR2 FYNNEI. V shed 7 bases and J shed 4 bases, with 32 bases lying between them. Here the CDR3 DNA reads TGTGCCAGCATTGGAAACAGGGGGCGGGCTAGCGGGGACTTATACAATGAGCAGTTCTTC. Protein sequence: CASIGNRGRASGDLYNEQFF. The whole variable domain, remainder taken from reference TRBV2 and TRBJ2-1, is EPEVTQTPSHQVTQMGQEVILRCVPISNHLYFYWYRQILGQKVEFLVSFYNNEISEKSEIFDDQFSVERPDGSNFTLKIRSTKLEDSAMYFCASIGNRGRASGDLYNEQFFGPGTRLTVL.

The gene calls are TRBV10-3 and TRBJ1-4; 7 nucleotides line up with TRBD1. The CDR3 extends over 13 amino acids. The trim removed 6 bases at V and 8 bases at J, leaving 6 bases unmatched. The germline V gene has CDR1 ENHRY and CDR2 SYGVKD. The CDR3 DNA is TGTGCCATCAGGGGAGACAGGGACGAAAAACTGTTTTTT. Protein: CAIRGDRDEKLFF.

The chain is built from TRBV2 and TRBJ1-3, with D perhaps matching TRBD1 (5 bases). Germline-derived CDR1 and CDR2 are SNHLY and FYNNEI. Trimming shortened V by 11 bases and J by 4 bases, and 18 bases separated the two germline ends. The CDR3 covers 14 residues. The CDR3 reads CASKGILAGNTIYF. The CDR3 DNA follows: TGTGCCTCGAAGGGGATATTAGCGGGAAACACCATATATTTT.

Here the CDR3 reads CASSPRSGRDTQYF. CDR3 bases: TGTGCCAGCAGTCCCCGTAGCGGGAGGGATACGCAGTATTTT. The V gene is TRBV2, the J gene TRBJ2-3, with 10 bases that match TRBD2. Per germline, CDR1 SNHLY and CDR2 FYNNEI. This CDR3 is built from 14 residues. Germline trimming cut 5 bases from V and 6 bases from J; bases unmatched to any gene: 5.

This clone was picked up a small number of times. The chain recombines TRBV27 with TRBJ2-1; 8 bases are shared with TRBD2. Losses at the gene ends were 6 bases for V and 5 bases for J; bases not matched to a gene: 3. CDR1 is MNHEY, CDR2 SMNVEV, per germline (reference sequence). CDR3 size: 13 residues. The CDR3 protein is CASRLSGDNEQFF. CDR3 DNA: TGTGCCAGCAGACTTAGCGGGGACAATGAGCAGTTCTTC.

The genes are TRBV27 and TRBJ1-3; D unclear. Germline CDR1 MNHEY, CDR2 SMNVEV (reference sequence). Trimming cost V 5 bases and J 0 bases, with 8 bases left between them. The CDR3 sequence is 14 residues long. CDR3 sequence reads: CASSLTYSGNTIYF. The CDR3 DNA reads as TGTGCCAGCAGTCTCACCTACTCTGGAAACACCATATATTTT.

DNA for the CDR3: TGTGCCAGTAGTGTCCCCGGGGCCTATGGCTACACCTTC. This sequence encodes CASSVPGAYGYTF. This chain joins TRBV19 and TRBJ1-2; a possible D gene is TRBD1 (5 bases). Germline assignment: CDR1 LNHDA and CDR2 SQIVND (reference sequence). This CDR3 comprises 13 residues. Trimming cost V 5 bases and J 4 bases, with 11 bases left between them.

The chain recombines TRBV2 with TRBJ1-6, with 8 bases that match TRBD1. Losses at the gene ends were 7 bases for V and 7 bases for J; bases not matched to a gene: 9. The CDR3 is 15 amino acids. Germline CDR1 is SNHLY and CDR2 is FYNNEI. CDR3 region: CASKWTTGENSPLHF. The CDR3 DNA is TGTGCCAGCAAATGGACGACAGGGGAGAATTCACCCCTCCACTTT.

This clone was seen a handful of times. The rearrangement links TRBV19 to TRBJ1-1, with a possible D match to TRBD1 (6 bases). Trimming took off 11 bases at V and 1 base at J, with 11 bases between the two ends. Germline loops: CDR1 LNHDA, CDR2 SQIVND (reference sequence). The CDR3 runs to 12 residues. CDR3 sequence reads: CASSTGNTEAFF. The DNA for the CDR3 is TGTGCCTCCTCGACAGGGAACACTGAAGCTTTCTTT.

V is TRBV6-5 and J is TRBJ1-2, with D possibly being TRBD1 (5 bases). The CDR3 contains 12 residues. Trimming left V 2 bases short and J 8 bases short, with 9 bases between. Looked up from germline, CDR1 is MNHEY and CDR2 is SVGAGI. The CDR3 DNA reads as TGTGCCAGCAGTTACGGGGGGTACGGCTACACCTTC. Protein sequence: CASSYGGYGYTF.

This sequence joins TRBV29-1 and TRBJ1-2, with a weak D call TRBD1 (6 bases). The ends were cut back, 3 bases at V and 5 bases at J, with 10 bases in the middle. This CDR3 is 12 amino acids long. The germline V gene has CDR1 SQVTM and CDR2 ANQGSEA. CDR3 region: CSVDNREYGYTF. Written as DNA, the CDR3 is TGCAGCGTTGATAACAGGGAATATGGCTACACCTTC.

This clone was seen a single time. This chain connects TRBV29-1 to TRBJ1-5; no reliable D call. The CDR3 is 10 amino acids. CDR1 is SQVTM and CDR2 is ANQGSEA in the germline V gene. V gave up 8 bases and J gave up 9 bases, with 11 bases separating them. CDR3 bases: TGCAGCTCCTTATATCCGCCCCAGCATTTT. Translating it yields CSSLYPPQHF.

The rearrangement links TRBV11-2 to TRBJ2-2; 10 positions match TRBD2. Germline CDR1 reads SGHAT; CDR2 reads FQNNGV. The trim removed 5 bases at V and 7 bases at J, leaving 4 bases unmatched. The CDR3 length is 14 residues. The chain's CDR3 is CASSPSGGGGELFF. CDR3 nucleotides: TGTGCCAGCAGCCCGAGCGGGGGGGGCGGGGAGCTGTTTTTT.

This chain uses TRBV7-6 with TRBJ2-7; 12 nucleotides align to TRBD2. V lost 1 base, J lost 2 bases, and 6 bases stayed unmatched. The germline V gene has CDR1 SGHVS and CDR2 FNYEAQ. This CDR3 is built from 17 residues. The CDR3 DNA is TGTGCCAGCAGCTTAGGGACTAGCGGGACTTTTCCCTACGAGCAGTACTTC. It translates to CASSLGTSGTFPYEQYF.

The rearrangement links TRBV7-9 to TRBJ2-5; D gene ambiguous. V dropped 1 base and J dropped 4 bases, with 10 bases sitting between them. This CDR3 region has 14 residues. CDR1 and CDR2 from the germline V gene are SEHNR and FQNEAQ (reference sequence). The CDR3 loop reads CASSLERARETQYF. CDR3 bases: TGTGCCAGCAGCTTAGAAAGGGCAAGAGAGACCCAGTACTTC. Full variable domain (rest looked up from reference TRBV7-9 and TRBJ2-5): DTGVSQNPRHKITKRGQNVTFRCDPISEHNRLYWYRQTLGQGPEFLTYFQNEAQLEKSRLLSDRFSAERPKGSFSTLEIQRTEQGDSAMYLCASSLERARETQYFGPGTRLLVL.

The chain joins TRBV7-9 to TRBJ1-5, with 12 bases aligning to TRBD1. Germline values: CDR1 SEHNR, CDR2 FQNEAQ (reference sequence). V trimming: 5 bases; J trimming: 1 base; junction bases outside the gene matches: 6. CDR3 length equals 17 residues. CDR3 nucleotides: TGTGCCAGCAGCAGGGACAGGGGGCCCTTAAGCAATCAGCCCCAGCATTTT. This translates into CASSRDRGPLSNQPQHF.

V usage is TRBV11-2 and J usage is TRBJ1-4, with D unresolved. V was cut by 2 bases and J by 5 bases, with 12 bases left in between. In germline, CDR1 is SGHAT, CDR2 FQNNGV. The CDR3 extends over 15 amino acids. The CDR3 loop is CASSLMQPANEKLFF. CDR3 sequence (DNA): TGTGCCAGCAGCTTAATGCAGCCAGCGAATGAAAAACTGTTTTTT.